The clone carrying this T cell receptor beta chain was counted once. The antigen remains unidentified. Brentuximab vedotin exposure varied, and every patient relapsed after autologous stem cell transplantation. This entry is derived from a study of PD-1 blockade in classical Hodgkin lymphoma. Study findings and constraints: Patients starting nivolumab under 1 year after ASCT were excluded.

V lost 9 bases, J lost 6 bases, and 12 bases stayed unmatched. Germline CDR1 SNHLY, CDR2 FYNNEI. This CDR3 region has 17 residues. Repertoires were generated with immunoSEQ multiplex PCR, while TCRdb's copy carries only in-frame clones and drops some. The sample yields 70,000 to 85,000 clones, about 92% seen once. The sequencing here drew on peripheral blood mononuclear cells (PBMCs), taken at baseline. V gene TRBV2 combines with J gene TRBJ2-2, with 14 bases identical to TRBD2. The TCR comes from a human donor with classical Hodgkin lymphoma. This CDR3 is CASGRTSGGSHPGELFF. Written as DNA, the CDR3 is TGTGCCAGTGGACGGACTAGCGGGGGGTCCCATCCCGGGGAGCTGTTTTTT.